Sequencing of this TCR beta chain was carried out in a study of human T cells and chemical hapten exposure. In the study overall: Patch tests applied 0.01% DPC to the upper back and were scored after 6 days. Broader study findings: Expanded TCRs produced significantly more large CDR3 similarity clusters than controls did.

Time point in this sample: patch test 3, about 24 weeks after DPC sensitization. This sample's treatment: therapeutic diphenylcyclopropenone sensitization with weekly scalp DPC. CDR1 and CDR2 from the germline V gene are LGHDT and YNNKEL (reference sequence). This CDR3 contains 14 residues. V shed 4 bases and J shed 2 bases, with 12 bases lying between them. In the case of this clonotype: Antigen: not known.

Each CDR3 protein gets one entry after TCRdb re-called the RACE reads with MiXCR. The sample consists of some 84,000 distinct CDR3 sequences, approximately 11% of them appearing once. This receptor was identified in a woman in her 50s with alopecia areata. Some clones in this sample may be carry-over from other donors' samples. V usage is TRBV3-1 and J usage is TRBJ2-7, with D possibly matching TRBD1 (6 bases). The sequencing used whole blood, collected in connection with sensitization to the hapten diphenylcyclopropenone (DPC). This CDR3 reads CASSRTDGAYEQYF. As DNA, the CDR3 is TGTGCCAGCAGCCGGACAGACGGCGCCTACGAGCAGTACTTC.